This T cell receptor (beta chain) was sequenced during a study of blood T cell repertoires in COVID-19. TCRdb keeps only in-frame clones here, not all; method: immunoSEQ multiplex PCR. The sample shows 65,000 to 80,000 clones, around 87% of them seen only once. The V and J ends lost 7 bases and 9 bases respectively, with 19 bases between them. CDR3 length: 13 residues. CDR1 and CDR2 from the germline V gene are PRHDT and FYEKMQ (reference sequence). Sequences were obtained from peripheral blood. The receptor was derived from a man aged 45-65 years with active COVID-19. The rearrangement links TRBV13 to TRBJ2-7; tentative D call: TRBD1 (6 bases). The CDR3 protein is CASMPFGGPWQYF. CDR3 bases: TGTGCCAGCATGCCGTTTGGGGGCCCCTGGCAGTACTTC.